The clone carrying this T cell receptor beta chain was observed a handful of times. As yet, its antigen is unknown. The data are from a study of T cell responses to AZD1222 COVID-19 vaccine. General study points: Nearly half of spike-specific TCRs reportedly target unmutated variant regions.

Generated by immunoSEQ multiplex PCR, the TCRdb table keeps only in-frame clones and is missing some. The sample yields tens of thousands of clones, around 80% seen once. The receptor's source is an adult in good health. The specimen was peripheral blood, collected on day 0 of AZD1222 vaccination.

As DNA, the CDR3 is TGTGCCAGTAGTCCAAAGGCTGAGGAGGGATACGAGCAGTACTTC. Amino acids: CASSPKAEEGYEQYF. V and J are TRBV19 and TRBJ2-7; TRBD2 might be the D (6 bases). Germline V gene data show CDR1 as LNHDA and CDR2 as SQIVND (reference sequence). This CDR3 comprises 15 residues. V gave up 5 bases and J gave up 4 bases, with 18 bases separating them.